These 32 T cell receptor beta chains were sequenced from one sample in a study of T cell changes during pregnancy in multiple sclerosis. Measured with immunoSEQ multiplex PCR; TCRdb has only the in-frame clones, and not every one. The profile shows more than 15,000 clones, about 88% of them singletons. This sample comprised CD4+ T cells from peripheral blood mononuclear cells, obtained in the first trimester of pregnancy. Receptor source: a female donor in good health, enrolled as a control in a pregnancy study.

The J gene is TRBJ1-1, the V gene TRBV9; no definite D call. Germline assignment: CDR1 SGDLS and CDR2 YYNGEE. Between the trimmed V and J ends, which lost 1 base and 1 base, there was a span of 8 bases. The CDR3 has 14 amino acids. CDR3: CASSVSGRNTEAFF. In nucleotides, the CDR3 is TGTGCCAGCAGCGTATCGGGGAGGAACACTGAAGCTTTCTTT.

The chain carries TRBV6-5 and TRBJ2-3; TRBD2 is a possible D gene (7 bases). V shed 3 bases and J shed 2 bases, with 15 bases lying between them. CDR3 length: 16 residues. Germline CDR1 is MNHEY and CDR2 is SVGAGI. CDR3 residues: CASSYKGRGHTDTQYF. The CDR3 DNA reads TGTGCCAGCAGTTATAAGGGGCGGGGGCACACAGATACGCAGTATTTT.

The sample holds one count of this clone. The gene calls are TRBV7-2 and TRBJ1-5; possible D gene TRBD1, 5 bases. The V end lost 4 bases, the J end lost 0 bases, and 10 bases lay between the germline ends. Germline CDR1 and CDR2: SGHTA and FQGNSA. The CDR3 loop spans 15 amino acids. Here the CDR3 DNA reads TGTGCCAGCAGCTCGACAGCTTATAGCAATCAGCCCCAGCATTTT. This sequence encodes CASSSTAYSNQPQHF. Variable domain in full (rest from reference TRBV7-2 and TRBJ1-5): GAGVSQSPSNKVTEKGKDVELRCDPISGHTALYWYRQSLGQGLEFLIYFQGNSAPDKSGLPSDRFSAERTGGSVSTLTIQRTQQEDSAVYLCASSSTAYSNQPQHFGDGTRLSIL.

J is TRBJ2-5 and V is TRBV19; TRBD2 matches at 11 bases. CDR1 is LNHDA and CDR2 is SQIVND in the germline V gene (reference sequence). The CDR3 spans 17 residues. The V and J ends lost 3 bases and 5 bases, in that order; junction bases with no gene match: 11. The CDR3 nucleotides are TGTGCCAGTAGTATCGGCGGTAGCGGGGGGGCCCGGGAGACCCAGTACTTC. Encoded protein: CASSIGGSGGARETQYF.

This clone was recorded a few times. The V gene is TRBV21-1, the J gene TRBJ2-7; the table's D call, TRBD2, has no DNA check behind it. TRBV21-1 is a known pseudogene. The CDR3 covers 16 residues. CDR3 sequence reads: CASSKATRVLSYEQYF. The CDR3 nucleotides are TGTGCCAGCAGCAAAGCGACGAGGGTACTATCCTACGAGCAGTACTTC.

Here the CDR3 reads CASSLWQQGNNEQFF. The DNA for the CDR3 is TGTGCCAGCAGTTTATGGCAACAGGGGAACAATGAGCAGTTCTTC. This chain connects TRBV27 to TRBJ2-1, with TRBD1 matching over 7 bases. CDR1 MNHEY and CDR2 SMNVEV come from the germline V gene (reference sequence). V gave up 1 base and J gave up 5 bases; unmatched junction bases: 5. The CDR3 consists of 15 residues.

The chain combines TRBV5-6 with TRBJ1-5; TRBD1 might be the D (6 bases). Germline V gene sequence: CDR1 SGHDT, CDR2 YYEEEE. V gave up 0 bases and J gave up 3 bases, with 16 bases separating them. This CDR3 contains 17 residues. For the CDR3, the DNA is TGTGCCAGCAGCTTGGGAACCGGGACAATCAACAATCAGCCCCAGCATTTT. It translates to CASSLGTGTINNQPQHF. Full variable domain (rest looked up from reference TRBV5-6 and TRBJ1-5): DAGVTQSPTHLIKTRGQQVTLRCSPKSGHDTVSWYQQALGQGPQFIFQYYEEEERQRGNFPDRFSGHQFPNYSSELNVNALLLGDSALYLCASSLGTGTINNQPQHFGDGTRLSIL.

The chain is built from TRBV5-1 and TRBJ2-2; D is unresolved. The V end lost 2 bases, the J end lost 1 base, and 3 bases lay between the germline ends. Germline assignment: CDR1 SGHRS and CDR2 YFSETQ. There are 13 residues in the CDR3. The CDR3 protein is CASSFLNTGELFF. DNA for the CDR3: TGCGCCAGCAGCTTTCTGAACACCGGGGAGCTGTTTTTT.

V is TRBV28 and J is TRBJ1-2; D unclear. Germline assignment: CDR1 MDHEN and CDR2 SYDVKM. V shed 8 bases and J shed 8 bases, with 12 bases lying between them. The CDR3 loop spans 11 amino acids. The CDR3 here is CASAIAGGYTF. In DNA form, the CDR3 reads TGTGCCAGCGCCATAGCTGGGGGCTACACCTTC.

Here the CDR3 reads CASSYETPRTDTQYF. The CDR3 DNA reads TGTGCCAGCAGTTACGAGACTCCCCGCACAGATACGCAGTATTTT. The chain joins TRBV6-6 to TRBJ2-3; D unclear. The germline V gene has CDR1 MNHNY and CDR2 SVGAGI (reference sequence). The CDR3 is 15 amino acids. V was trimmed by 2 bases and J by 1 base, leaving 10 bases between them.

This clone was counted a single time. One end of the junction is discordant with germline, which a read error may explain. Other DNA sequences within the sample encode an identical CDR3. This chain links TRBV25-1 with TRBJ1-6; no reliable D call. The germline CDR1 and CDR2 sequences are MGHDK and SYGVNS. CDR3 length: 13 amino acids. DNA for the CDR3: TGTGCCAGTAGTGAACACTCGTCGTCACCCCTCCACTTT. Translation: CASSEHSSSPLHF.

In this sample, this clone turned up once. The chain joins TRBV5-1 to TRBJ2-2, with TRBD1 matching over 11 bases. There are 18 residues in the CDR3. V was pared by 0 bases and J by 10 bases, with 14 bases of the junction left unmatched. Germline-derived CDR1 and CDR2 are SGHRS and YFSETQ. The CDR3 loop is CASSLVGTGGISVPELFF. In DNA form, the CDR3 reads TGCGCCAGCAGCTTGGTCGGGACAGGGGGAATCTCGGTCCCGGAGCTGTTTTTT. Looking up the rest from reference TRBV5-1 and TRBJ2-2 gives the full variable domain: KAGVTQTPRYLIKTRGQQVTLSCSPISGHRSVSWYQQTPGQGLQFLFEYFSETQRNKGNFPGRFSGRQFSNSRSEMNVSTLELGDSALYLCASSLVGTGGISVPELFFGEGSRLTVL.

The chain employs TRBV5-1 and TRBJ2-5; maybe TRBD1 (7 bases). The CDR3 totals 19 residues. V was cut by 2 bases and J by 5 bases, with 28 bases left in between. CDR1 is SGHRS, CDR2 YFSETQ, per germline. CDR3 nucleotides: TGCGCCAGCAGCTTCCACGGGGGACAGCTTCAATTTCAAGGGGAGACCCAGTACTTC. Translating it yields CASSFHGGQLQFQGETQYF.

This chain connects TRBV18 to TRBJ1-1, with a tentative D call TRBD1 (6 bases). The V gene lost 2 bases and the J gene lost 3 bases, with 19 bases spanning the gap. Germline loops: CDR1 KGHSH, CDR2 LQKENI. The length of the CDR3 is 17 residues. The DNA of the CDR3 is TGTGCCAGCTCACCAAGTACCGGGACACGAATTCACACTGAAGCTTTCTTT. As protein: CASSPSTGTRIHTEAFF. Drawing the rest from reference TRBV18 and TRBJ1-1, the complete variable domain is NAGVMQNPRHLVRRRGQEARLRCSPMKGHSHVYWYRQLPEEGLKFMVYLQKENIIDESGMPKERFSAEFPKEGPSILRIQQVVRGDSAAYFCASSPSTGTRIHTEAFFGQGTRLTVV.

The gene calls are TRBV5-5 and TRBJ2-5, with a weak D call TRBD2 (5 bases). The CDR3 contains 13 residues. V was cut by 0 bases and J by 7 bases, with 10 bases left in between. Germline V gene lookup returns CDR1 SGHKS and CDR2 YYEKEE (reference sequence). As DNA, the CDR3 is TGTGCCAGCAGCTTGGTTGTAGGAGGGACCCAGTACTTC. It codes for CASSLVVGGTQYF.

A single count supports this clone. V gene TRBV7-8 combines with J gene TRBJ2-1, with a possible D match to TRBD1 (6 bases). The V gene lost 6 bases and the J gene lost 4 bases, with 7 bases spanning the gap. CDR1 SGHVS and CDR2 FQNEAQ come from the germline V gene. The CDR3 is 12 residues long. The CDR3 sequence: CASRTGYNEQFF. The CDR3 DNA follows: TGTGCCAGCAGGACAGGATACAATGAGCAGTTCTTC.

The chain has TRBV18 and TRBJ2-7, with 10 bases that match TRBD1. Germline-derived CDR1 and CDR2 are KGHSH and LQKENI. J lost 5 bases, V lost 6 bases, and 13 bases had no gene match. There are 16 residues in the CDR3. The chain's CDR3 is CASSQLSGDRGHEQYF. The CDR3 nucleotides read TGTGCCAGCTCCCAACTCTCCGGGGACAGGGGTCACGAGCAGTACTTC.

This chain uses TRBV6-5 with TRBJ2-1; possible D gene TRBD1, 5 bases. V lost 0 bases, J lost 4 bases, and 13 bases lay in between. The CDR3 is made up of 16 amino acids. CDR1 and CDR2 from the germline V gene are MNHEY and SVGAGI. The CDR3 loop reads CASSYSNGALYNEQFF. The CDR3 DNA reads TGTGCCAGCAGTTACTCGAATGGGGCGTTATACAATGAGCAGTTCTTC.

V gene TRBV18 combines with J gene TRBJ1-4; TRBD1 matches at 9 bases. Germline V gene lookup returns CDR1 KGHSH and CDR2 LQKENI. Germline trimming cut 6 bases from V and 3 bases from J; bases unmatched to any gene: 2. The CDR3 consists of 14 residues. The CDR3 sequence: CASSRQGANEKLFF. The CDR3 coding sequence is TGTGCCAGCTCGCGACAGGGGGCTAATGAAAAACTGTTTTTT. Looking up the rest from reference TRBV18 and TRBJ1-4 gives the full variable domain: NAGVMQNPRHLVRRRGQEARLRCSPMKGHSHVYWYRQLPEEGLKFMVYLQKENIIDESGMPKERFSAEFPKEGPSILRIQQVVRGDSAAYFCASSRQGANEKLFFGSGTQLSVL.

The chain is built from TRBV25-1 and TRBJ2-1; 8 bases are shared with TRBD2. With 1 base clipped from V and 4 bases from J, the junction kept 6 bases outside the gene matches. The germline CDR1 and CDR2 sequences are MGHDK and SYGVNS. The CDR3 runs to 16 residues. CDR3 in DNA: TGTGCCAGCAGTGAATCGGGGGGGCTTCAGTACAATGAGCAGTTCTTC. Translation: CASSESGGLQYNEQFF. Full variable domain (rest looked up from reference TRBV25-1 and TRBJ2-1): EADIYQTPRYLVIGTGKKITLECSQTMGHDKMYWYQQDPGMELHLIHYSYGVNSTEKGDLSSESTVSRIRTEHFPLTLESARPSHTSQYLCASSESGGLQYNEQFFGPGTRLTVL.

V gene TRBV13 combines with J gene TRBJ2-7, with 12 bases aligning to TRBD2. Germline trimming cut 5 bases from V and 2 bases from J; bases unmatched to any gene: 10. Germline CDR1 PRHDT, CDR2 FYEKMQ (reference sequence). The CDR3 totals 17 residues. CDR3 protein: CASSRPLLAGGAYEQYF. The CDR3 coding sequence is TGTGCCAGCAGCCGGCCGCTACTAGCGGGAGGTGCCTACGAGCAGTACTTC.

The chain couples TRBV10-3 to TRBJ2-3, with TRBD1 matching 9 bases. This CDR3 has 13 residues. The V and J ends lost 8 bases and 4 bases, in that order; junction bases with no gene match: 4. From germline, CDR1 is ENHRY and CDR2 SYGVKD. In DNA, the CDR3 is TGTGCCATCGGCGGGACAGGGTCAGATACGCAGTATTTT. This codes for CAIGGTGSDTQYF.

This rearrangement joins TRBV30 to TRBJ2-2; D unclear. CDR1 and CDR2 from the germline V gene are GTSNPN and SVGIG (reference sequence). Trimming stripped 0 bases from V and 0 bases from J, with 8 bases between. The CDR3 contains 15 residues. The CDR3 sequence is CAWSVIRANTGELFF. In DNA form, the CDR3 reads TGTGCCTGGAGTGTGATCCGCGCGAACACCGGGGAGCTGTTTTTT.

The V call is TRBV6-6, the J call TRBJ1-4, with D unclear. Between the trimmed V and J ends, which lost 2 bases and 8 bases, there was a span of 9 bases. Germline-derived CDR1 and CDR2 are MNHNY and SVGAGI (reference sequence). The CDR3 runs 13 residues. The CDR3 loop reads CASSYPKEEKLFF. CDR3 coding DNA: TGTGCCAGCAGTTACCCCAAGGAGGAAAAACTGTTTTTT.

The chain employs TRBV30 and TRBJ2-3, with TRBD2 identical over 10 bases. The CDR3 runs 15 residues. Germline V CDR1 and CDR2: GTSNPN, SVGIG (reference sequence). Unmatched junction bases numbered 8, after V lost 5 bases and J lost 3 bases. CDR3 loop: CAWSLAGGGTDTQYF. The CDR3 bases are TGTGCCTGGTCCTTAGCGGGAGGTGGGACAGATACGCAGTATTTT.

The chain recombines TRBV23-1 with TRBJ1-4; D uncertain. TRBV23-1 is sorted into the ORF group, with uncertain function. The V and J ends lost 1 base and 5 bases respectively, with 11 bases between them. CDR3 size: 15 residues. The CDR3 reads CASSQFMGHNEKLFF. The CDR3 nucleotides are TGCGCCAGCAGTCAATTTATGGGCCACAATGAAAAACTGTTTTTT.

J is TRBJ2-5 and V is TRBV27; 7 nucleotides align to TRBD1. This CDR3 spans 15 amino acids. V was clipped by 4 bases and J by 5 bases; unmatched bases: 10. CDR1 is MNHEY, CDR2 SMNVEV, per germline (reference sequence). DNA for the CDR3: TGTGCCAGCAGTTCCCTGACAGGGCGGAAGGAGACCCAGTACTTC. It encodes CASSSLTGRKETQYF.

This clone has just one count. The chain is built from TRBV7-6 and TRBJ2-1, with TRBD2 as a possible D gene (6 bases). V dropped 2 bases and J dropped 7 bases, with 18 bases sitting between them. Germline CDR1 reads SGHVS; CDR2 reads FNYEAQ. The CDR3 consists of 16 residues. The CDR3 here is CASSLFGGNLENEQFF. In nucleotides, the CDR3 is TGTGCCAGCAGCTTATTCGGCGGGAACTTAGAGAATGAGCAGTTCTTC.

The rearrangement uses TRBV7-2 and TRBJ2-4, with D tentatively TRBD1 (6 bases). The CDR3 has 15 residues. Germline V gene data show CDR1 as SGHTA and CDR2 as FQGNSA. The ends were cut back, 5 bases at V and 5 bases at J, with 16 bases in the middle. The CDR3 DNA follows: TGTGCCAGCAGCCGTGTGGCACAGGGACAAAACATTCAGTACTTC. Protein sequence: CASSRVAQGQNIQYF. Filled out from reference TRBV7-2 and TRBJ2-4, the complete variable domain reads GAGVSQSPSNKVTEKGKDVELRCDPISGHTALYWYRQSLGQGLEFLIYFQGNSAPDKSGLPSDRFSAERTGGSVSTLTIQRTQQEDSAVYLCASSRVAQGQNIQYFGAGTRLSVL.

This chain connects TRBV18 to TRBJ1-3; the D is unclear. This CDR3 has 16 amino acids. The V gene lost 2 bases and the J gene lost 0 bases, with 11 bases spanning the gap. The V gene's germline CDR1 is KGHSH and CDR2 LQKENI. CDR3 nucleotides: TGTGCCAGCTCACCAGGGATCGGGAGCTCTGGAAACACCATATATTTT. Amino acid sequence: CASSPGIGSSGNTIYF.

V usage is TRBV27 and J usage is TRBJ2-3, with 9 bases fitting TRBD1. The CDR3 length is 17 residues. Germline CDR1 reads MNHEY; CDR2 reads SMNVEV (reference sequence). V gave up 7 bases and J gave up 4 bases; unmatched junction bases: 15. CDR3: CASTPAGTGSPPDTQYF. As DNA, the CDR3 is TGTGCCAGCACTCCCGCCGGGACAGGGTCTCCCCCAGATACGCAGTATTTT.

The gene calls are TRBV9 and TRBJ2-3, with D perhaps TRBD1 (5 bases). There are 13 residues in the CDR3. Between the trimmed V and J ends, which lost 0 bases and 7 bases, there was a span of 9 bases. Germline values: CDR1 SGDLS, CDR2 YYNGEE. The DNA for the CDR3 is TGTGCCAGCAGCGTAGAGGGGCTGAATACGCAGTATTTT. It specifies CASSVEGLNTQYF.